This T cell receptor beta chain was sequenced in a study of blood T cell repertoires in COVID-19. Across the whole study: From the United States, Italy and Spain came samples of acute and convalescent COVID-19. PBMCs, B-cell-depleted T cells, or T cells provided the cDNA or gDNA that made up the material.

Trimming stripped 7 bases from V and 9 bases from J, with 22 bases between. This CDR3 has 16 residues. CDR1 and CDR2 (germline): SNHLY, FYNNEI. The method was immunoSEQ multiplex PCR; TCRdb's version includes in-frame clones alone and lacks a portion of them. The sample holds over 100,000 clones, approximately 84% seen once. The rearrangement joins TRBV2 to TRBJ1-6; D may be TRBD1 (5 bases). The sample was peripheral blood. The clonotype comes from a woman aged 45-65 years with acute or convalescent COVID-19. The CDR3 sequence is CASTKGLGGGGSPLHF. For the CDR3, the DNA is TGTGCCAGCACCAAGGGTTTGGGGGGTGGAGGTTCACCCCTCCACTTT.